This T cell receptor beta chain derives from a study of coeliac disease. Study-level information: Disease groups: newly diagnosed active, refractory type I, gluten-free-diet controlled.

The method was immunoSEQ multiplex PCR; TCRdb's version includes in-frame clones alone and lacks a portion of them. The sample has 3,000 to 3,500 clones, around three quarters seen once. Regarding the study as a whole: Cross-contamination between intraepithelial and lamina propria cells was possible. TRB repertoires were largely private, with most amino acid sequences found in only one sample. Unbiased detection of gliadin-specific T cells was judged not feasible with this approach.

The CDR3 is 11 amino acids long, termini counted. Germline lookup yields CDR1 DFQATT and CDR2 SNEGSKA (reference sequence). This clone has just one count. Antigen specificity is unknown. The conserved phenylalanine or tryptophan normally closing the CDR3 is absent here, so this likely arose from a read error. The DNA is left out, because the CDR3 cannot be placed on it with certainty; the CDR3 is given as TCRdb lists it. Sequenced sample: intraepithelial lymphocytes from the gut. The V call is TRBV20-1, the J call TRBJ1-5. This TCR was recovered from a man aged 18 to 35 with celiac disease on a gluten-free diet. The CDR3 protein is CSAPYRGQTKL.